The subject of this entry is one T cell receptor beta chain. Its antigen remains undetermined. Base qualities are not provided; no much larger clone lies one nucleotide away. From the cysteine through the phenylalanine, the CDR3 covers 14 amino acids. Only the CDR3 portion is preserved as DNA: 42 bases, with reading frame beginning at the first base. Based on the germline V gene, the CDR1 and CDR2 sequences are KGHSH and LQKENI. V is pruned by 3 bases and J by 10 bases, leaving 5 bases of the junction without a gene match. The data were obtained in a study of blood T cell repertoires in COVID-19 (TCRdb year 2020). In the study overall: Samples covering the acute and convalescent phases of COVID-19 were provided by collaborators in the United States, Italy and Spain. The prospective study material was composed of cDNA or gDNA derived from T cells, B-cell-depleted T cells, or PBMCs. The samples were drawn from two sources: the first 160 participants of the ongoing ImmuneRACE study, and 950 to 1,500 subjects contributed by 6 global collaborators. Deeply sampled blood TCRbeta repertoires from subjects exposed to, actively infected with, or recovered from COVID-19 were included in the dataset. The sample metadata nearly always contained a de-identified subject ID, COVID-19 status, age in years and sex. The repertoires were released in a freely available public database meant as a resource for research on the immune response to SARS-CoV-2. Where available, HLA class I and class II types were obtained from metadata supplied by the sample provider rather than from assay-based typing. Paper-wide results and their limitations: The amount of clinical and demographic metadata varied by source and participant and was provided uncurated.

TCRbeta CDR3 regions were amplified from genomic DNA by means of the immunoSEQ Assay, a bias-controlled multiplex PCR. The paper's data handling went like this. The number of nucleated cells in each sample was estimated by amplification of reference gene primers within the assay. Sequence reads were collapsed and filtered to measure the absolute abundance of every unique TCRbeta CDR3 rearrangement. For each sample, productive Simpson clonality was calculated as the square root of Simpson's diversity index across productive rearrangements. Drawn from immuneACCESS, this table holds only the in-frame rearrangements with V and J called that TCRdb kept. Clones are partly lost; checked studies trace under half to an unresolved V gene and leave the rest unexplained. D and trimming come from the DNA, and the V and J calls and clone size come from that table. The sample contains around 160,000 clones, approximately 86% of them found a single time. The top ten clones comprise roughly 8.2% of the sample.

Collaborating institutions collected whole blood in K2EDTA tubes following their own protocols. For TCRbeta analysis, collaborators shipped samples in one of three forms: frozen whole blood, isolated PBMCs, or DNA extracted from either of those sample types. This chain is built from TRBV18 and TRBJ1-6; TRBD1 fits 8 bases in the junction. The TCR sequence derives from a man aged 55 to 70 with acute or convalescent COVID-19. The specimen sequenced was peripheral blood. The sequence in DNA is TGTGCCAGCTCACCCCAGGGGGCAAACTCACCCCTCCACTTT. Its translation is CASSPQGANSPLHF.